The 26 T cell receptor beta chains reported below all come from one sample, sequenced in a study of vaccination and CD4 T cells after COVID-19. Sample treatment: roughly ten-day PBMC culture with coronavirus spike peptide pools or control peptides (ViraFEST assay). Their recognized antigens are unknown. The Oncomine TCR Beta short-read assay was what sequenced the DNA obtained from cultured CD4+ T cells. From the PCR reads, TCRdb called clonotypes with MiXCR, one entry per CDR3 protein. The sample holds more than 9,500 distinct CDR3 sequences; 50% to 55% are singletons and the top ten take about a sixth. Source: cultured CD4+ T cells from blood, taken after SARS-CoV-2 vaccination. The source is a human donor with COVID-19.

This chain joins TRBV9 and TRBJ1-5, with unresolved D. In germline, CDR1 is SGDLS, CDR2 YYNGEE. Between the trimmed V and J ends, which lost 0 bases and 2 bases, there was a span of 15 bases. The CDR3 is 17 amino acids. CDR3 loop: CASSVEPLPAGNQPQHF. The CDR3 region has the DNA TGTGCCAGCAGCGTAGAACCCCTCCCGGCGGGCAATCAGCCCCAGCATTTT.

CDR3 in amino acids: CSASPGSSGNTIYF. As DNA, the CDR3 is TGCAGTGCTAGTCCGGGGAGCTCTGGAAACACCATATATTTT. The chain is built from TRBV20-1 and TRBJ1-3; no clear D. V was trimmed by 3 bases and J by 0 bases, leaving 9 bases between them. Germline V gives CDR1 DFQATT, CDR2 SNEGSKA (reference sequence). The CDR3 loop spans 14 amino acids.

The chain is built from TRBV6-2 or TRBV6-3 and TRBJ2-5; D might be TRBD1 or TRBD2, each matching 5 bases. Germline loops: CDR1 MNHEY, CDR2 SVGEGT. V was pared by 0 bases and J by 5 bases, with 10 bases between. The CDR3 is 14 amino acids. The DNA for the CDR3 is TGTGCCAGCAGTTACTCGGGACCGAAGGAGACCCAGTACTTC. It translates to CASSYSGPKETQYF.

This clonotype has more than one count but fewer than ten. V and J are TRBV27 and TRBJ1-6; maybe TRBD1 (5 bases). Per the germline V gene, CDR1 is MNHEY and CDR2 is SMNVEV (reference sequence). CDR3 length: 15 amino acids. V dropped 4 bases and J dropped 13 bases, with 20 bases sitting between them. CDR3 DNA: TGTGCCAGCAGTTACATCCGGGCCCACGAGGGGCCCCTCCACTTT. Its protein product is CASSYIRAHEGPLHF.

This clonotype was counted a few times. The chain combines TRBV27 with TRBJ1-6; TRBD1 matches at 7 bases. The CDR3 consists of 14 residues. J lost 11 bases, V lost 1 base, and 5 bases had no gene match. CDR1 and CDR2 from the germline V gene are MNHEY and SMNVEV (reference sequence). DNA for the CDR3: TGTGCCAGCAGTTTATTGGGACAGCAGCCACCCCTCCACTTT. It codes for CASSLLGQQPPLHF.

In its sample, this clonotype was seen a few times. The rearrangement uses TRBV28 and TRBJ1-3; D remains unclear. V lost 6 bases and J lost 0, with 9 bases in between. The CDR3 length is 14 residues. Germline CDR1 and CDR2: MDHEN and SYDVKM. The CDR3 is CASSHLDSGNTIYF. DNA for the CDR3: TGTGCCAGCAGCCACCTGGACTCTGGAAACACCATATATTTT.

This chain joins TRBV9 and TRBJ2-5, with 8 bases fitting TRBD1. This CDR3 region has 15 residues. The germline V gene has CDR1 SGDLS and CDR2 YYNGEE. The V gene end was trimmed by 3 bases and the J gene end by 5 bases; junction bases not matched to a gene: 9. Here the CDR3 DNA reads TGTGCCAGCAGCGGCTGGACAGGGCCACCGGAGACCCAGTACTTC. It codes for CASSGWTGPPETQYF.

This clonotype has a handful of counts. The rearrangement links TRBV6-1 to TRBJ1-6; 8 bases map to TRBD1. V lost 2 bases to trimming and J lost 9 bases; unmatched junction nucleotides: 9. The V gene's germline CDR1 is MNHNS and CDR2 SASEGT. CDR3 length: 16 residues. The CDR3 sequence: CASSERQGWVSSPLHF. As DNA, the CDR3 is TGTGCCAGCAGTGAACGACAGGGGTGGGTTTCTTCACCCCTCCACTTT.

The V gene is TRBV18, the J gene TRBJ2-5; D is unresolved. The V end was cut by 5 bases, the J end by 0 bases, with 7 bases between. This CDR3 is 13 amino acids long. Germline-derived CDR1 and CDR2 are KGHSH and LQKENI. The CDR3 here is CASSSTYQETQYF. The CDR3 DNA reads TGTGCCAGCTCATCTACGTACCAAGAGACCCAGTACTTC.

This chain connects TRBV6-1 to TRBJ1-5; tentative D call: TRBD1 (6 bases). V lost 8 bases to trimming and J lost 0 bases, with 14 bases between them. Per the germline V gene, CDR1 is MNHNS and CDR2 is SASEGT. This CDR3 has 15 residues. CDR3 in DNA: TGTGCCAGCCGACAGGTCCCATATAGCAATCAGCCCCAGCATTTT. The encoded protein is CASRQVPYSNQPQHF.

The chain links TRBV20-1 to TRBJ2-5, with TRBD2 matching over 13 bases. CDR1 and CDR2 (germline): DFQATT, SNEGSKA (reference sequence). This CDR3 contains 15 residues. The V segment lost 0 bases and the J segment 3 bases; nucleotides outside the gene matches: 1. The CDR3 coding sequence is TGCAGTGCTAGAGATGGACTAGCGGGGGAAGAGACCCAGTACTTC. Its protein is CSARDGLAGEETQYF.

The chain uses TRBV6-2 or TRBV6-3 and TRBJ1-1; D is uncertain. The V gene's germline CDR1 is MNHEY and CDR2 SVGEGT. The CDR3 extends over 16 amino acids. The germline V and J ends were trimmed by 6 bases and 1 base, with 18 bases remaining between them. Here the CDR3 DNA reads TGTGCCAGCAGGACCCAATTTTTGGGAGGGAACACTGAAGCTTTCTTT. Translated: CASRTQFLGGNTEAFF.

This chain joins TRBV11-3 and TRBJ1-6, with 7 positions matching TRBD1. This CDR3 spans 15 amino acids. Germline lookup yields CDR1 SGHNT and CDR2 YENEEA. The V and J ends lost 1 base and 7 bases, in that order; junction bases with no gene match: 4. The CDR3 is CASSLAGQLNSPLHF. CDR3 sequence (DNA): TGTGCCAGCAGCTTAGCGGGACAGTTAAATTCACCCCTCCACTTT.

The V and J genes are TRBV4-3 and TRBJ1-1; D is possibly TRBD1 (6 bases). The V end was cut by 4 bases, the J end by 6 bases, with 12 bases between. Germline CDR1 is LGHNA and CDR2 is YSLEER. The CDR3 spans 13 residues. The DNA of the CDR3 is TGCGCCAGCAGCCGAGTCAGGGGTGCTGAAGCTTTCTTT. Residues: CASSRVRGAEAFF.

The chain links TRBV27 to TRBJ2-7; the match to TRBD2 covers 7 bases. Per germline, CDR1 MNHEY and CDR2 SMNVEV (reference sequence). This CDR3 region has 13 residues. Trimming removed 5 bases from V and 3 bases from J; junction bases left unmatched: 4. The CDR3 is CASSMGGNYEQYF. CDR3 coding DNA: TGTGCCAGCAGTATGGGAGGGAACTACGAGCAGTACTTC.

This clonotype is judged large. The chain is built from TRBV20-1 and TRBJ1-5; no firm D call. The CDR3 loop spans 15 amino acids. V lost 3 bases and J lost 2, with 14 bases in between. The V gene's germline CDR1 is DFQATT and CDR2 SNEGSKA (reference sequence). CDR3 amino acids: CSASETALGNQPQHF. The CDR3 coding sequence is TGCAGTGCTAGTGAAACAGCCCTGGGCAATCAGCCCCAGCATTTT.

This chain links TRBV11-2 with TRBJ2-1; a weak D match, TRBD2 (5 bases). Trimming took 3 bases from V and 2 from J, leaving 8 bases between them. Germline CDR1 SGHAT, CDR2 FQNNGV. CDR3 size: 14 residues. CDR3 region: CASSFPGTYNEQFF. Here the CDR3 DNA reads TGTGCCAGCAGCTTTCCCGGGACCTACAATGAGCAGTTCTTC.

The rearrangement uses TRBV6-1 and TRBJ2-2; D assignment may be TRBD1 or TRBD2 (5 bases each). V was clipped by 7 bases and J by 6 bases, with 18 bases between them. Germline CDR1 reads MNHNS; CDR2 reads SASEGT. This CDR3 contains 15 residues. This CDR3 is CASNSVRVGAGELFF. For the CDR3, the DNA is TGTGCCAGCAATTCAGTCAGGGTGGGGGCCGGGGAGCTGTTTTTT.

A few counts support this clonotype. The V call is TRBV7-9, the J call TRBJ2-5, with 10 positions matching TRBD1. The CDR3 covers 12 residues. CDR1 and CDR2 (germline): SEHNR, FQNEAQ (reference sequence). J lost 0 bases, V lost 11 bases, and 0 bases had no gene match. CDR3 sequence (DNA): TGTGCCGGGACAGGGGACCAAGAGACCCAGTACTTC. Its translation is CAGTGDQETQYF.

The chain combines TRBV6-1 with TRBJ2-7; the match to TRBD1 covers 9 bases. This CDR3 comprises 14 residues. The V gene's germline CDR1 is MNHNS and CDR2 SASEGT. With 8 bases clipped from V and 5 bases from J, the junction kept 10 bases outside the gene matches. The CDR3 sequence: CASLLGTGYNEQYF. The CDR3 DNA is TGTGCCAGCTTGCTAGGGACAGGGTATAACGAGCAGTACTTC.

This clonotype is a singleton in its sample. The V gene is TRBV21-1, the J gene TRBJ1-6; the table names TRBD1, a call not compared with the DNA. TRBV21-1 is deemed a pseudogene. The CDR3 is 16 residues long. CDR3 residues: CATLTGAGAGNSPLHF. The CDR3 nucleotides are TGTGCCACCCTAACCGGGGCGGGGGCGGGAAATTCACCCCTCCACTTT.

The chain uses TRBV19 and TRBJ2-6; D is tentatively TRBD1 or TRBD2 (6 bases each). This CDR3 has 14 residues. CDR1 is LNHDA, CDR2 SQIVND, per germline (reference sequence). V lost 5 bases to trimming and J lost 5 bases, with 10 bases between them. The CDR3 loop reads CASSPGARANVLTF. The CDR3 region has the DNA TGTGCCAGTAGTCCGGGGGCCCGGGCCAACGTCCTGACTTTC.

This clonotype was seen only a few times. The chain recombines TRBV20-1 with TRBJ2-7; the D gene could be TRBD1 or TRBD2 (5 bases each). The length of the CDR3 is 13 residues. Germline CDR1 DFQATT, CDR2 SNEGSKA (reference sequence). The V end was cut by 6 bases, the J end by 2 bases, with 14 bases between. The DNA of the CDR3 is TGCAGTGCCCCTCGGGGCAGTCCCTACGAGCAGTACTTC. Its translation is CSAPRGSPYEQYF.

The V gene is TRBV11-2, the J gene TRBJ2-7; 14 bases align to TRBD2. The CDR3 length is 16 residues. The trim removed 3 bases at V and 4 bases at J, leaving 5 bases unmatched. Germline-derived CDR1 and CDR2 are SGHAT and FQNNGV. CDR3 sequence reads: CASSFTGTSGGYEQYF. CDR3 nucleotides: TGTGCCAGCAGCTTTACCGGGACTAGCGGGGGATACGAGCAGTACTTC.

The chain uses TRBV15 and TRBJ2-7; 12 bases align to TRBD1. J was trimmed by 9 bases and V by 2 bases; bases with no gene match: 11. The CDR3 sequence is 16 residues long. CDR1 and CDR2 from the germline V gene are LNHNV and YYDKDF (reference sequence). The CDR3 sequence: CATSRPGQGATGGQYF. The CDR3 nucleotides read TGTGCCACCAGCAGACCGGGACAGGGGGCAACGGGCGGGCAGTACTTC.

The chain recombines TRBV27 with TRBJ1-1, with D unclear. The V gene's germline CDR1 is MNHEY and CDR2 SMNVEV (reference sequence). The CDR3 sequence is 13 residues long. V lost 1 base to trimming and J lost 5 bases, with 8 bases between them. CDR3: CASSLFMGTEAFF. In DNA, the CDR3 is TGTGCCAGCAGTTTATTTATGGGGACTGAAGCTTTCTTT.